These 9 T cell receptor beta chains were sequenced from one sample in a study of cytomegalovirus exposure and HLA in healthy donors. A multiplex PCR was run with 60 Vbeta primers and 13 Jbeta primers. Profiled with immunoSEQ multiplex PCR; TCRdb holds only in-frame clones, not every one. The repertoire holds approximately 170,000 clones, with around three quarters as singletons. Sequenced input: PBMCs. These receptors all come from a man in his forties or fifties in good health and CMV-seronegative.

The table lists this clone with a few counts. V and J are TRBV2 and TRBJ2-1; D gene unclear. V was clipped by 11 bases and J by 9 bases, with 17 bases between them. Germline V gene lookup returns CDR1 SNHLY and CDR2 FYNNEI. The CDR3 length is 12 residues. The CDR3 protein is CAGSLPPGEQFF. For the CDR3, the DNA is TGTGCCGGATCATTACCTCCGGGTGAGCAGTTCTTC. The variable domain in full, completed from reference TRBV2 and TRBJ2-1, reads EPEVTQTPSHQVTQMGQEVILRCVPISNHLYFYWYRQILGQKVEFLVSFYNNEISEKSEIFDDQFSVERPDGSNFTLKIRSTKLEDSAMYFCAGSLPPGEQFFGPGTRLTVL.

J is TRBJ2-7 and V is TRBV7-9; D may be TRBD2 (6 bases). V dropped 5 bases and J dropped 2 bases, with 13 bases sitting between them. Looked up from germline, CDR1 is SEHNR and CDR2 is FQNEAQ (reference sequence). This CDR3 has 14 residues. This chain's CDR3 is CASSRGGIPYEQYF. CDR3 nucleotides: TGTGCCAGCAGCCGCGGAGGGATCCCCTACGAGCAGTACTTC.

This clone was found a few times. The chain links TRBV18 to TRBJ1-1, with D perhaps TRBD1 (6 bases). Between the trimmed V and J ends, which lost 2 bases and 7 bases, there was a span of 11 bases. This CDR3 has 13 residues. Germline CDR1 and CDR2: KGHSH and LQKENI. The CDR3 here is CASSPDQGHEAFF. CDR3 bases: TGTGCCAGCTCACCAGATCAGGGACATGAAGCTTTCTTT. The whole variable domain, remainder taken from reference TRBV18 and TRBJ1-1, is NAGVMQNPRHLVRRRGQEARLRCSPMKGHSHVYWYRQLPEEGLKFMVYLQKENIIDESGMPKERFSAEFPKEGPSILRIQQVVRGDSAAYFCASSPDQGHEAFFGQGTRLTVV.

The chain recombines TRBV19 with TRBJ2-1, with 8 bases fitting TRBD2. Germline V lookup: CDR1 LNHDA, CDR2 SQIVND (reference sequence). Unmatched junction bases numbered 3, after V lost 2 bases and J lost 3 bases. The CDR3 has 15 residues. CDR3 sequence (DNA): TGTGCCAGTAGTATAACTAGCGGAGTCTACAATGAGCAGTTCTTC. This translates into CASSITSGVYNEQFF.

The chain combines TRBV7-2 with TRBJ1-2; 9 nucleotides align to TRBD1. The trim removed 1 base at V and 5 bases at J, leaving 5 bases unmatched. The CDR3 is made up of 15 amino acids. Germline lookup yields CDR1 SGHTA and CDR2 FQGNSA. The DNA of the CDR3 is TGTGCCAGCAGCTTAGGTTTGGGACAGGGTTATGGCTACACCTTC. This encodes CASSLGLGQGYGYTF.

A remark on this clone: One end of the junction does not line up with germline, which may come from a read error. The chain employs TRBV7-9 and TRBJ2-7; possibly TRBD1 for D (5 bases). In germline, CDR1 is SEHNR, CDR2 FQNEAQ (reference sequence). The CDR3 runs 12 residues. This CDR3 reads CSSSADSYEQYF. CDR3 coding DNA: TGTTCCAGCAGCGCCGACAGCTACGAGCAGTACTTC.

Comment on this clone: The junction departs from the called germline gene at one end, perhaps through a read error. V gene TRBV11-2 combines with J gene TRBJ2-4; TRBD1 matches 9 bases. Looked up from germline, CDR1 is SGHAT and CDR2 is FQNNGV. CDR3 length equals 16 residues. The CDR3 region has the DNA TGTGCCAGCAGCTTGGGACAGGGTCTAGCCAAAAACAGTCAGTACTTC. Its translation: CASSLGQGLAKNSQYF.

The chain joins TRBV7-9 to TRBJ2-5; a possible D gene is TRBD2 (5 bases). Germline assignment: CDR1 SEHNR and CDR2 FQNEAQ (reference sequence). V dropped 3 bases and J dropped 5 bases, with 10 bases sitting between them. CDR3 size: 13 residues. In nucleotides, the CDR3 is TGTGCCAGCAGCTTGCCGGGAATGGAGACCCAGTACTTC. Protein sequence: CASSLPGMETQYF.

This clone was seen just once. V is TRBV6-5 and J is TRBJ2-7; D is uncertain. Trimming cost V 0 bases and J 1 base, with 10 bases left between them. Germline CDR1 and CDR2: MNHEY and SVGAGI. The CDR3 totals 15 residues. DNA of the CDR3: TGTGCCAGCAGTTACTCCACAGAAGTATCCTACGAGCAGTACTTC. Its protein product is CASSYSTEVSYEQYF.